Listed below are T cell receptor beta chains from one sample, sequenced in a study of metastatic and nonmetastatic thyroid tumors. TCRdb re-called the PCR reads through MiXCR. Of around 7,500 clones detected, roughly 35% appear once; the ten largest clones hold roughly 40%. Sample: tumor tissue. The origin of the receptors is a female donor with papillary thyroid cancer or a benign thyroid nodule (not recorded which). Some clones in this sample may be carry-over from other donors' samples. Each CDR3 is given with its conserved first and last residue. The D gene is left open where the match is weak. Clone size is stated in some rows and not others, as once, few, many or a class when expanded.

>TRBJ2-1|TRBV4-1|TRBD2|-
TGCGCCAGCAGCCAAGAAGGACTAGCGGTCTACAATGAGCAGTTCTTC
CASSQEGLAVYNEQFF
>TRBJ2-1|TRBV11-2|-|-
TGTGCCAGCAGCCCGAGACCTCCTACTTACAATGAGCAGTTCTTC
CASSPRPPTYNEQFF
>TRBJ1-2|TRBV18|TRBD1|-
TGTGCCAGCTCACCACTCGGGACAGGGGCTAACTATGGCTACACCTTC
CASSPLGTGANYGYTF
>TRBJ2-7|TRBV10-3|TRBD2|-
TGTGCCATCAGTGAGGGGACTAGCGGAACCTACGAGCAGTACTTC
CAISEGTSGTYEQYF
>TRBJ1-6|TRBV11-2|-|medium-sized
TGTGCCAGCAGCTTAGACGGGGGCTCCTATAATTCACCCCTCCACTTT
CASSLDGGSYNSPLHF
>TRBJ1-5|TRBV7-6|-|-
TGTGCCAGCAGCTTAGAGTGGCCATATGCTGGTCAGCCCCAGCATTTT
CASSLEWPYAGQPQHF
>TRBJ1-5|TRBV2|TRBD1|-
TGCGCCAGCAGGGGGACCGACTTGGGGAATCAGCCCCAGCATTTT
CASRGTDLGNQPQHF
>TRBJ2-1|TRBV11-2|-|large
TGTGCCAGCAGCCCCACGGCAAGCTCCTACAATGAGCAGTTCTTC
CASSPTASSYNEQFF
>TRBJ1-5|TRBV28|-|-
TGTGCCAGCAGCTCCACTATCTCGCAGCCCCAGCATTTT
CASSSTISQPQHF
>TRBJ2-2|TRBV10-1|-|medium-sized
TGCGCCAGCGCCCATGGCACCGGGGAGCTGTTTTTT
CASAHGTGELFF
>TRBJ2-1|TRBV6-2/TRBV6-3|TRBD2|few
TGTGCCAGCAGTCCTCACCTGACTAGCGGGAGTTGGTATGAGCAGTTCTTC
CASSPHLTSGSWYEQFF
>TRBJ2-1|TRBV11-2|TRBD2|-
TGTGCCAGCAGTCCCCCGGGAGTAGCGGGATTAAATGAGCAGTTCTTC
CASSPPGVAGLNEQFF
>TRBJ1-1|TRBV20-1|-|-
TGCAGTGCTAGCGCCCCCCAGGGGAACACTGAAGCTTTCTTT
CSASAPQGNTEAFF
>TRBJ2-7|TRBV11-2|-|-
TGTGCCAGCAGCCCGGAGAACTACGAGCAGTACTTC
CASSPENYEQYF
>TRBJ2-7|TRBV5-1|TRBD2|medium-sized
TGCGCCAGCAGCCACACTAGCGGGAGGTATAGTGACGAGCAGTACTTC
CASSHTSGRYSDEQYF
>TRBJ2-2|TRBV6-1|-|-
TGTGCCAGCAGTCCACAGCGTGATTACACCGGGGAGCTGTTTTTT
CASSPQRDYTGELFF
>TRBJ2-1|TRBV11-1|TRBD1|few
TGTGCCAGCAGCCTCCCGGACAGGTTAGTCAATGAGCAGTTCTTC
CASSLPDRLVNEQFF
>TRBJ2-7|TRBV30|TRBD1|-
TGTGCCTACCCGACAGGGGTGATTGGCGAGCAGTACTTC
CAYPTGVIGEQYF
>TRBJ2-7|TRBV11-3|-|few
TGTGCCAGCAGCTCCTTTGGGGGGAACGAGCAGTACTTC
CASSSFGGNEQYF
>TRBJ2-5|TRBV10-2|-|-
TGCGCCAGCAGTGATTACGGACAAGAAACCCAGTACTTC
CASSDYGQETQYF
>TRBJ1-5|TRBV6-5|-|large
TGTGCCAGCAGTTACTCGACTCAGCAGCCCCAGCATTTT
CASSYSTQQPQHF
>TRBJ2-3|TRBV10-3|TRBD1|few
TGTGCCATCAGTGTAGGGGACAGGGGTTCCGAAGGTACGCAGTATTTT
CAISVGDRGSEGTQYF
>TRBJ2-7|TRBV11-2|-|-
TGTGCCAGCAGCTTAATAGGTGGCCCCCGCGAGCAGTACTTC
CASSLIGGPREQYF
>TRBJ1-1|TRBV5-5|-|medium-sized
TGTGCCAGCGGGGTGAGCTTAACTGAAGCTTTCTTT
CASGVSLTEAFF
>TRBJ2-7|TRBV12-3/TRBV12-4|-|-
TGTGCCAGCAGTCCTCTAGGACAGGCGGGAGAGCAGTACTTC
CASSPLGQAGEQYF
>TRBJ1-1|TRBV6-1|-|-
TGTGCCATCGAGAGCACTGAAGCTTTCTTT
CAIESTEAFF
>TRBJ2-1|TRBV19|-|-
TGTGCCAGTAGTATAATCGGCTCCTACAATGAGCAGTTCTTC
CASSIIGSYNEQFF
>TRBJ2-7|TRBV20-1|TRBD2|-
TGCAGTGCTAGAGATCCTAGGACTAGCGGTACCTACGAGCAGTACTTC
CSARDPRTSGTYEQYF
>TRBJ2-7|TRBV6-2/TRBV6-3|-|few
TGTGCCAGCAGTTACGGGAGCCCGGGAAGTCGGGACTTC
CASSYGSPGSRDF
>TRBJ2-7|TRBV2|TRBD2|-
TGTGCCAGCAGGGGGGGGACGTACTCCTCCGAGCAGTACTTC
CASRGGTYSSEQYF